One and the same sample provided the 5 T cell receptor beta chains below, sequenced in a study of OX40 agonist ivuxolimab in advanced cancers. Libraries were prepared by immunoSEQ multiplex PCR; TCRdb keeps only in-frame clonotypes and omits some of them. Among approximately 69,000 clones listed, roughly 82% were seen once. This material consisted of CD4+ or CD8+ T cells sorted from blood, taken in a trial of the OX40 agonist ivuxolimab. These receptors were collected from an adult with an advanced solid tumor such as melanoma, head and neck, liver or kidney cancer.

V gene TRBV18 combines with J gene TRBJ1-2, with D tentatively TRBD1 (5 bases). This CDR3 is 14 amino acids long. Trimming shortened V by 4 bases and J by 3 bases, and 12 bases separated the two germline ends. The germline V gene encodes CDR1 KGHSH and CDR2 LQKENI. Written as DNA, the CDR3 is TGTGCCAGCTCACAAGCAGGGAGAGACTATGGCTACACCTTC. This gives the protein CASSQAGRDYGYTF.

The genes are TRBV11-2 and TRBJ1-2; D uncertain. CDR1 is SGHAT, CDR2 FQNNGV, per germline. This CDR3 is 13 amino acids long. Trimming left V 5 bases short and J 4 bases short, with 11 bases between. The CDR3 nucleotides read TGTGCCAGCAGCCTCGCACCTACCTATGGCTACACCTTC. Its translation is CASSLAPTYGYTF. Drawing the rest from reference TRBV11-2 and TRBJ1-2, the complete variable domain is EAGVAQSPRYKIIEKRQSVAFWCNPISGHATLYWYQQILGQGPKLLIQFQNNGVVDDSQLPKDRFSAERLKGVDSTLKIQPAKLEDSAVYLCASSLAPTYGYTFGSGTRLTVV.

This chain uses TRBV9 with TRBJ1-5; 10 bases map to TRBD1. J was trimmed by 1 base and V by 3 bases; bases with no gene match: 4. Germline-derived CDR1 and CDR2 are SGDLS and YYNGEE. CDR3 length equals 16 residues. The CDR3 spells CASSAGQGTSNQPQHF. CDR3 nucleotide sequence: TGTGCCAGCAGCGCGGGACAGGGGACGAGCAATCAGCCCCAGCATTTT.

This chain links TRBV6-6 with TRBJ1-5; a possible D gene is TRBD1 (5 bases). Trimming stripped 1 base from V and 0 bases from J, with 7 bases between. The CDR3 covers 15 residues. Germline-derived CDR1 and CDR2 are MNHNY and SVGAGI (reference sequence). The CDR3 spells CASSYLDNSNQPQHF. The CDR3 nucleotides read TGTGCCAGCAGTTACTTGGACAATAGCAATCAGCCCCAGCATTTT.

The chain links TRBV4-3 to TRBJ1-4, with 7 bases matching TRBD1. Germline CDR1 LGHNA, CDR2 YSLEER. The CDR3 covers 17 residues. The J segment lost 2 bases and the V segment lost 5 bases, leaving 11 bases of the junction unmatched. The CDR3 is CASSEGARGATNEKLFF. The CDR3 nucleotides are TGCGCCAGCAGCGAGGGGGCTCGGGGGGCTACTAATGAAAAACTGTTTTTT.